This T cell receptor (beta chain) was sequenced for a study of blood T cell repertoires in COVID-19. Authors' analysis steps: Amplification of reference gene primers provided the estimated nucleated cell counts. Profiled with immunoSEQ multiplex PCR; TCRdb holds only in-frame clones, not every one. The DNA was the basis for D and trimming; V, J and clone size are from that table. Altogether roughly 120,000 clones are present, about 74% being singletons, with the ten largest covering 5.5% to 7.5%. The sequence came from a man at least 80 years old with COVID-19, enrolled during active disease. Sample: peripheral blood.

Written as DNA, the CDR3 is TGTGCCAGCAGCCAAGATTGGGGAGGGAACACCATATATTTT. It yields the protein CASSQDWGGNTIYF. The chain employs TRBV3-1 (or the pseudogene TRBV3-2) and TRBJ1-3; D uncertain. V lost 0 bases and J 7 bases, leaving 10 bases between the germline ends. From germline, CDR1 is LGHDT and CDR2 YNNKEL (reference sequence). CDR3 length equals 14 residues.